This is a list of T cell receptor beta chains from one sample in a study of OX40 agonist ivuxolimab in advanced cancers. Sequencing was performed with immunoSEQ multiplex PCR; in TCRdb, only in-frame clones are kept and a portion is missing. Of roughly 29,000 clones in the sample, roughly 86% were seen once. The sequencing used CD4+ or CD8+ T cells sorted from blood, collected in a trial of the OX40 agonist ivuxolimab. Every receptor here comes from an adult with an advanced solid tumor such as melanoma, head and neck, liver or kidney cancer. CDR3s leave out the opening cysteine and the closing phenylalanine or tryptophan. The order of the fields is clone size, V gene, CDR3 length, J gene, CDR3 protein. Not every row has a clone size; where given, it reads once, few, many or a size class.

clone_size: .
v_call: TRBV4-1
cdr3_length: 14
j_call: TRBJ1-5
cdr3_aa: ASSRAGQGENQPQH

clone_size: .
v_call: TRBV7-2
cdr3_length: 13
j_call: TRBJ2-3
cdr3_aa: ASSLGVRGTDTQY

clone_size: .
v_call: TRBV19
cdr3_length: 14
j_call: TRBJ2-5
cdr3_aa: ASSPGTGWQGETQY

clone_size: .
v_call: TRBV11-2
cdr3_length: 10
j_call: TRBJ1-1
cdr3_aa: ASRMAGTEAF

clone_size: .
v_call: TRBV4-1
cdr3_length: 14
j_call: TRBJ1-2
cdr3_aa: ASSQIPGANYYGYT

clone_size: medium-sized
v_call: TRBV11-3
cdr3_length: 13
j_call: TRBJ2-5
cdr3_aa: ASSKPGYDGETQY

clone_size: .
v_call: TRBV11-3
cdr3_length: 17
j_call: TRBJ2-3
cdr3_aa: ASSFSTYLTGSSADTQY

clone_size: once
v_call: TRBV27
cdr3_length: 14
j_call: TRBJ2-2
cdr3_aa: ASSLAGYSGTGELF

clone_size: .
v_call: TRBV18
cdr3_length: 11
j_call: TRBJ2-5
cdr3_aa: ASSLGARETQY

clone_size: .
v_call: TRBV11-2
cdr3_length: 12
j_call: TRBJ2-1
cdr3_aa: ASSLGQSYNEQF

clone_size: .
v_call: TRBV7-9
cdr3_length: 13
j_call: TRBJ2-1
cdr3_aa: ASSLVTGVYNEQF

clone_size: .
v_call: TRBV27
cdr3_length: 13
j_call: TRBJ1-4
cdr3_aa: ASSFVPWGGGELF

clone_size: once
v_call: TRBV27
cdr3_length: 13
j_call: TRBJ2-7
cdr3_aa: ASSPETGSRHEQY

clone_size: .
v_call: TRBV5-8
cdr3_length: 14
j_call: TRBJ1-1
cdr3_aa: ASSLDRVRGNTEAF

clone_size: few
v_call: TRBV28
cdr3_length: 13
j_call: TRBJ1-1
cdr3_aa: ASSVTPGQIGEAF

clone_size: few
v_call: TRBV19
cdr3_length: 10
j_call: TRBJ1-2
cdr3_aa: ASSGTAYGYT

clone_size: .
v_call: TRBV19
cdr3_length: 9
j_call: TRBJ1-3
cdr3_aa: ASSIGNTIY

clone_size: .
v_call: TRBV4-1
cdr3_length: 12
j_call: TRBJ2-2
cdr3_aa: ASSQVSRTGELF

clone_size: once
v_call: TRBV11-2
cdr3_length: 11
j_call: TRBJ1-1
cdr3_aa: ASSLGQGRGAF

clone_size: .
v_call: TRBV6-1
cdr3_length: 12
j_call: TRBJ1-1
cdr3_aa: ASTLEILNTEAF

clone_size: .
v_call: TRBV27
cdr3_length: 12
j_call: TRBJ2-7
cdr3_aa: ASSLSWGTYEQY

clone_size: .
v_call: TRBV10-1
cdr3_length: 14
j_call: TRBJ2-1
cdr3_aa: ASSELRQGSGNEQF

clone_size: .
v_call: TRBV5-4
cdr3_length: 12
j_call: TRBJ2-7
cdr3_aa: ASSSVGGASEQY

clone_size: .
v_call: TRBV5-1
cdr3_length: 15
j_call: TRBJ2-7
cdr3_aa: ASSLGFGGKSSYEQY

clone_size: .
v_call: TRBV19
cdr3_length: 12
j_call: TRBJ2-5
cdr3_aa: ASSRGVFQETQY

clone_size: .
v_call: TRBV7-8
cdr3_length: 9
j_call: TRBJ2-5
cdr3_aa: ASSLGPLKY

clone_size: .
v_call: TRBV28
cdr3_length: 8
j_call: TRBJ2-7
cdr3_aa: ASSTYEQY

clone_size: few
v_call: TRBV7-7
cdr3_length: 12
j_call: TRBJ2-1
cdr3_aa: ASSPGQPDNEQF

clone_size: .
v_call: TRBV28
cdr3_length: 15
j_call: TRBJ1-2
cdr3_aa: ASSLPGQGVNNYGYT

clone_size: .
v_call: TRBV29-1
cdr3_length: 12
j_call: TRBJ1-2
cdr3_aa: SVSRGIEENGYT

clone_size: .
v_call: TRBV28
cdr3_length: 10
j_call: TRBJ2-3
cdr3_aa: ASSPRTDTQY

clone_size: .
v_call: TRBV5-1
cdr3_length: 14
j_call: TRBJ2-3
cdr3_aa: ASSWTGTSEADTQY

clone_size: .
v_call: TRBV7-9
cdr3_length: 14
j_call: TRBJ2-3
cdr3_aa: ASSLVLASETDTQY

clone_size: .
v_call: TRBV27
cdr3_length: 12
j_call: TRBJ2-1
cdr3_aa: ASSVWAAYNEQF

clone_size: .
v_call: TRBV5-1
cdr3_length: 13
j_call: TRBJ1-1
cdr3_aa: ASSLGPVMNTEAF

clone_size: .
v_call: TRBV6-6
cdr3_length: 12
j_call: TRBJ2-1
cdr3_aa: ASRDTSVYNEQF

clone_size: .
v_call: TRBV10-3
cdr3_length: 17
j_call: TRBJ1-2
cdr3_aa: AISESINRTVLNNYGYT

clone_size: medium-sized
v_call: TRBV11-3
cdr3_length: 13
j_call: TRBJ2-2
cdr3_aa: ASSQDIAGTGELF